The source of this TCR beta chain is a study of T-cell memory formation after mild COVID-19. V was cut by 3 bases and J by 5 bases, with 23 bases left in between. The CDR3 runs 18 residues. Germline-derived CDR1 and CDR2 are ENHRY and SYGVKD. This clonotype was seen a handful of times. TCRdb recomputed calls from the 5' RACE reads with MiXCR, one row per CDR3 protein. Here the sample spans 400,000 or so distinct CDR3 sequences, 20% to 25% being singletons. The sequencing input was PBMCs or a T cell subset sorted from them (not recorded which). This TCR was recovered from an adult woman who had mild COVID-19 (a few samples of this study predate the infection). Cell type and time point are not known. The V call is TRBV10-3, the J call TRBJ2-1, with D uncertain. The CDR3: CAISDWSSTTSHDNEQFF. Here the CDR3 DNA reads TGTGCCATCAGTGACTGGTCCTCAACGACTTCACATGACAATGAGCAGTTCTTC.